What follows are 24 T cell receptor beta chains derived from one specimen sequenced in a study of early T cells in non-severe SARS-CoV-2 infection. TCRdb itself ran the 5' RACE reads through MiXCR, one entry per CDR3 protein. The sample holds tens of thousands of distinct CDR3 sequences, approximately 13% seen once. The sample consisted of whole blood. These receptors were collected from an adult who was a healthcare worker with PCR-confirmed SARS-CoV-2 infection or an uninfected control (not recorded which).

The V and J genes are TRBV20-1 and TRBJ2-3; TRBD2 agrees at 8 bases. CDR1 is DFQATT, CDR2 SNEGSKA, per germline (reference sequence). V lost 2 bases and J lost 7; bases outside the gene matches: 11. This CDR3 contains 15 residues. CDR3 loop: CSARIFLAGSNTQYF. The CDR3 DNA reads as TGCAGTGCTAGAATTTTTCTAGCGGGTTCCAATACGCAGTATTTT.

This chain uses TRBV12-3 or TRBV12-4 with TRBJ2-3, with D possibly being TRBD2 (6 bases). The CDR3 is made up of 14 amino acids. Trimming took 2 bases from V and 1 from J, leaving 7 bases between them. The CDR3 DNA follows: TGTGCCAGCAGTTTATGGGGGGGCACAGATACGCAGTATTTT. Translated, it gives CASSLWGGTDTQYF.

This clonotype has a handful of counts. The CDR3 coding sequence is TGCAGTGCCCCCGAGGACAGCACAGATACGCAGTATTTT. Translating it yields CSAPEDSTDTQYF. This rearrangement joins TRBV20-1 to TRBJ2-3; D gene unclear. The germline gives CDR1 DFQATT, CDR2 SNEGSKA (reference sequence). Trimming took off 6 bases at V and 0 bases at J, with 10 bases between the two ends. This CDR3 spans 13 amino acids.

The rearrangement uses TRBV5-1 and TRBJ2-7, with 16 bases aligning to TRBD2. Per the germline V gene, CDR1 is SGHRS and CDR2 is YFSETQ. The length of the CDR3 is 19 residues. Unmatched junction bases numbered 10, after V lost 2 bases and J lost 2 bases. CDR3 DNA sequence: TGCGCCAGCAGCTTTGGGACTAGCGGGAGGGCCGGGTCCCCCTACGAGCAGTACTTC. Its protein is CASSFGTSGRAGSPYEQYF.

V and J are TRBV12-3 or TRBV12-4 and TRBJ1-1; D remains unclear. The CDR3 spans 13 residues. Trimming took 3 bases from V and 8 from J, leaving 13 bases between them. For the CDR3, the DNA is TGTGCCAGCAGTTTGAAATTTTCGGCAGAAGCTTTCTTT. It translates to CASSLKFSAEAFF.

The chain uses TRBV7-2 and TRBJ2-5; 9 bases align to TRBD2. The ends lost 6 bases at V and 5 bases at J; junction bases unmatched: 7. This CDR3 is built from 14 residues. Germline CDR1 and CDR2: SGHTA and FQGNSA. The CDR3 nucleotides read TGTGCCAGCAGTCCCGGGACTAGCTCTGAGACCCAGTACTTC. This codes for CASSPGTSSETQYF.

The chain couples TRBV6-2 or TRBV6-3 to TRBJ2-1, with D unresolved. Trimming took 5 bases from V and 1 from J, leaving 6 bases between them. Germline CDR1 reads MNHEY; CDR2 reads SVGEGT. This CDR3 region has 13 residues. CDR3 in amino acids: CASSPTSYNEQFF. CDR3 coding DNA: TGTGCCAGCAGTCCGACATCCTACAATGAGCAGTTCTTC.

This chain connects TRBV20-1 to TRBJ2-7, with D possibly being TRBD1 or TRBD2 (5 bases each). Germline assignment: CDR1 DFQATT and CDR2 SNEGSKA (reference sequence). Trimming took 6 bases from V and 3 from J, leaving 21 bases between them. This CDR3 has 15 residues. The CDR3: CSARKPTVGRYEQYF. CDR3 DNA sequence: TGCAGTGCCCGTAAGCCGACAGTGGGACGCTACGAGCAGTACTTC.

This chain uses TRBV3-1 with TRBJ2-1; D ambiguous. Germline values: CDR1 LGHDT, CDR2 YNNKEL (reference sequence). V shed 0 bases and J shed 5 bases, with 8 bases lying between them. The CDR3 contains 14 residues. The CDR3 DNA is TGTGCCAGCAGCCAAGAAAATACCAACAATGAGCAGTTCTTC. Amino acids: CASSQENTNNEQFF.

This clonotype was seen a few times. The J gene is TRBJ1-3, the V gene TRBV10-2; no firm D call. There are 13 residues in the CDR3. The germline CDR1 and CDR2 sequences are WSHSY and SAAADI. V was shortened by 7 bases and J by 0 bases, with 7 bases between the two germline ends. CDR3 nucleotide sequence: TGCGCCAGCAACCGGAGCTCTGGAAACACCATATATTTT. It is translated as CASNRSSGNTIYF.

This clonotype has more than one count but fewer than ten. The chain's CDR3 is CASRDGYSGNTIYF. In nucleotides, the CDR3 is TGCGCCAGCAGAGACGGTTACTCTGGAAACACCATATATTTT. The chain joins TRBV5-1 to TRBJ1-3, with no clear D. Trimming left V 5 bases short and J 0 bases short, with 9 bases between. Germline CDR1 reads SGHRS; CDR2 reads YFSETQ. The CDR3 runs 14 residues.

Comments on this clonotype: A read error may be the cause here, since a much bigger clone is one base away. V is TRBV21-1 and J is TRBJ2-7. TRBV21-1 is described as a pseudogene. The CDR3 is 13 residues long. CDR3 coding DNA: TGTGCCAGCAGCTCCGGGAACTCCTACGAGCAGTACTTC. Translating it yields CASSSGNSYEQYF.

J is TRBJ2-3 and V is TRBV20-1; D gene unclear. V was pared by 0 bases and J by 0 bases, with 10 bases between. Germline V lookup: CDR1 DFQATT, CDR2 SNEGSKA (reference sequence). The CDR3 extends over 15 amino acids. CDR3 sequence reads: CSARDRMLSTDTQYF. CDR3 DNA: TGCAGTGCTAGAGACCGGATGCTAAGCACAGATACGCAGTATTTT.

This clonotype was detected only a few times. The chain recombines TRBV6-5 with TRBJ2-2, with 8 bases matching TRBD2. The length of the CDR3 is 16 residues. CDR1 and CDR2 (germline): MNHEY, SVGAGI. V lost 0 bases, J lost 3 bases, and 3 bases stayed unmatched. This CDR3 is CASSYSGTRDTGELFF. The DNA of the CDR3 is TGTGCCAGCAGTTACTCCGGGACTAGGGACACCGGGGAGCTGTTTTTT.

The chain's CDR3 is CSVGKNTNYGYTF. Here the CDR3 DNA reads TGCAGCGTTGGAAAGAATACTAACTATGGCTACACCTTC. This sequence joins TRBV29-1 and TRBJ1-2; D gene unclear. V gave up 4 bases and J gave up 0 bases, with 9 bases separating them. Germline CDR1 SQVTM, CDR2 ANQGSEA. The CDR3 runs to 13 residues.

Only a few counts were recorded for this clonotype. CDR3 sequence reads: CASSLRLGGSPEQYF. The DNA of the CDR3 is TGTGCCAGCAGCTTGCGACTAGGAGGCTCCCCCGAGCAGTACTTC. The gene calls are TRBV5-5 and TRBJ2-7; weak D call: TRBD2 (6 bases). The CDR3 extends over 15 amino acids. Germline V gene lookup returns CDR1 SGHKS and CDR2 YYEKEE (reference sequence). The V end lost 1 base, the J end lost 6 bases, and 17 bases lay between the germline ends.

This clonotype showed up just a few times. The CDR3 is CASSRHTASLEADTEAFF. CDR3 coding DNA: TGTGCCAGCAGCCGCCACACAGCGTCTCTTGAGGCGGACACTGAAGCTTTCTTT. V is TRBV3-1 and J is TRBJ1-1; D gene uncertain. This CDR3 contains 18 residues. Per the germline V gene, CDR1 is LGHDT and CDR2 is YNNKEL (reference sequence). V was pared by 4 bases and J by 3 bases, with 24 bases between.

This clonotype occurred many times. The chain uses TRBV5-4 and TRBJ1-3; D is perhaps TRBD1 (6 bases). Trimming took off 1 base at V and 4 bases at J, with 15 bases between the two ends. This CDR3 contains 16 residues. Germline CDR1 SGHNT, CDR2 YYREEE (reference sequence). CDR3 nucleotides: TGTGCCAGCAGCTTGACGGGGGGCGCGAGGGGAAACACCATATATTTT. Translation: CASSLTGGARGNTIYF.

The rearrangement joins TRBV7-9 to TRBJ2-1; TRBD1 matches 9 bases. The CDR3 covers 14 residues. Germline CDR1 and CDR2: SEHNR and FQNEAQ (reference sequence). With V trimmed by 0 bases and J by 9 bases, 3 bases remained unmatched. The CDR3 region is CASSLAQTGGEQFF. The CDR3 DNA is TGTGCCAGCAGCTTAGCCCAGACAGGGGGTGAGCAGTTCTTC.

This sequence joins TRBV19 and TRBJ1-2; possible D gene TRBD1, 6 bases. Per germline, CDR1 LNHDA and CDR2 SQIVND (reference sequence). The germline V and J ends were trimmed by 5 bases and 6 bases, with 13 bases remaining between them. This CDR3 region has 13 residues. The DNA for the CDR3 is TGTGCCAGTAGTCCCACAGGGCTGAATGGCTACACCTTC. This translates into CASSPTGLNGYTF.

This clonotype was observed a handful of times. The V gene is TRBV29-1, the J gene TRBJ2-7; possibly TRBD1 for D (5 bases). CDR3 size: 14 residues. The germline V and J ends were trimmed by 3 bases and 6 bases, with 18 bases remaining between them. Germline V gene lookup returns CDR1 SQVTM and CDR2 ANQGSEA. DNA of the CDR3: TGCAGCGTTGAGGGGCCAGGCCCCCTACGCGAGCAGTACTTC. It is translated as CSVEGPGPLREQYF.

This clonotype was seen repeatedly, ten times or more. V is TRBV20-1 and J is TRBJ2-1, with D perhaps TRBD2 (6 bases). Germline loops: CDR1 DFQATT, CDR2 SNEGSKA (reference sequence). The CDR3 is made up of 14 amino acids. Between the trimmed V and J ends, which lost 0 bases and 6 bases, there was a span of 12 bases. The CDR3 region is CSARDRTSRNEQFF. DNA for the CDR3: TGCAGTGCTAGAGATCGTACTAGCCGCAATGAGCAGTTCTTC.

This clonotype came up a few times. This sequence joins TRBV29-1 and TRBJ1-1, with D maybe TRBD1 (6 bases). The CDR3 sequence is 12 residues long. Germline lookup yields CDR1 SQVTM and CDR2 ANQGSEA. Trimming cost V 3 bases and J 3 bases, with 8 bases left between them. CDR3 amino acids: CSVDRGYTEAFF. The CDR3 DNA follows: TGCAGCGTTGACAGGGGATACACTGAAGCTTTCTTT.

The CDR3 nucleotides read TGTGCCAGCAGCTTGGATAGGGATCCCTACGAGCAGTACTTC. Its translation: CASSLDRDPYEQYF. This chain connects TRBV5-6 to TRBJ2-7; the D is unclear. Per the germline V gene, CDR1 is SGHDT and CDR2 is YYEEEE. Trimming took 0 bases from V and 2 from J, leaving 9 bases between them. The CDR3 is 14 residues long.